The entry that follows covers one T cell receptor (beta chain) sequence. This specimen belongs to a study of circulating and synovial CD4+ cells in juvenile arthritis. The V gene end was trimmed by 3 bases and the J gene end by 5 bases; junction bases not matched to a gene: 12. The CDR3 runs to 17 residues. Germline CDR1 and CDR2: SGHTA and FQGTGA. Assay: immunoSEQ multiplex PCR; the TCRdb copy retains only in-frame clones and omits some. The table records over 30,000 clones, 90% to 95% of them present only once. This rearrangement joins TRBV7-3 to TRBJ2-1, with 8 bases that match TRBD2. Sequences were obtained from CD4+ T cells from blood. The clonotype comes from a human donor with juvenile idiopathic arthritis. CDR3 residues: CASSFRGGLNPNNEQFF. The CDR3 nucleotides are TGTGCCAGCAGCTTCCGGGGGGGCCTAAACCCAAACAATGAGCAGTTCTTC. Using reference TRBV7-3 and TRBJ2-1 for the parts outside the CDR3, the full variable domain is GAGVSQTPSNKVTEKGKYVELRCDPISGHTALYWYRQSLGQGPEFLIYFQGTGAADDSGLPNDRFFAVRPEGSVSTLKIQRTERGDSAVYLCASSFRGGLNPNNEQFFGPGTRLTVL.